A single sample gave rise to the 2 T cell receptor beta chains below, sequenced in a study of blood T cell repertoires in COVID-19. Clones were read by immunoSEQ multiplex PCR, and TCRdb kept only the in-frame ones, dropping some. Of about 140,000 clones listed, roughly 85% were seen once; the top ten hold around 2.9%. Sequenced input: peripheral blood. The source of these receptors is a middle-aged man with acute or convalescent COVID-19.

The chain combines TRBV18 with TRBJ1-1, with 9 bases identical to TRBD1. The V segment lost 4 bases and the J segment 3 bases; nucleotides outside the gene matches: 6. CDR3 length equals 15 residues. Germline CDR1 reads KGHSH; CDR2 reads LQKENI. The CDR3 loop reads CASSRGQGMDTEAFF. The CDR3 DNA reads TGTGCCAGCTCACGGGGACAGGGAATGGACACTGAAGCTTTCTTT.

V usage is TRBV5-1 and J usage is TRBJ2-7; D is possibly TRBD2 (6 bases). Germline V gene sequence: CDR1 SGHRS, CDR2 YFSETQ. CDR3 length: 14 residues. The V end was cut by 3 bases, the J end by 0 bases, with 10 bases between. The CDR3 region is CASSSPGSSYEQYF. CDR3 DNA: TGCGCCAGCAGCTCCCCCGGGAGCTCCTACGAGCAGTACTTC.